The rows below give T cell receptor beta chains drawn from one sample of a study of molecular identifiers for immune sequencing clone quantification. TCRdb re-called the PCR reads through MiXCR, storing one row per CDR3 protein. The table shows hundreds of thousands of distinct CDR3 sequences, with roughly 25% occurring only once. Specimen: naive CD8+ T cells from blood, with Jurkat cell RNA spiked in. The receptors here all came from a human donor in good health. Some libraries in this study had Jurkat cell RNA spiked in. The CDR3 runs from the conserved cysteine through the conserved F or W. A D gene is named only where the DNA matches it firmly. For some rows the clone size is stated as once, few or many, or as a class when expanded; others skip it.

J	size	D	V	DNA	CDR3
TRBJ2-3	many	NA	TRBV7-6	TGTGCCAGCAGCTTAGATTTCGCCATGGATACGCAGTATTTT	CASSLDFAMDTQYF
TRBJ2-2	few	NA	TRBV11-1	TGTGCCAGCGCCCCGGGGGGACAGATTTTCACCGGGGAGCTGTTTTTT	CASAPGGQIFTGELFF
TRBJ2-4	many	NA	TRBV7-2	TGTGCCAGCAGACCAGAACTGAGCAAAAACATTCAGTACTTC	CASRPELSKNIQYF
TRBJ2-2	NA	TRBD2	TRBV20-1	TGCAGTGCTAGAGACCGGACTAGAGCCAACACCGGGGAGCTGTTTTTT	CSARDRTRANTGELFF
TRBJ2-1	NA	NA	TRBV20-1	TGCAGTGCTAGACACGGCAGGAACCTCTCCTACAATGAGCAGTTCTTC	CSARHGRNLSYNEQFF
TRBJ1-4	NA	NA	TRBV6-5	TGTGCCAGCAGTTACTCGACCCTCATAGCAACTAATGAAAAACTGTTTTTT	CASSYSTLIATNEKLFF
TRBJ2-1	few	NA	TRBV7-2	TGTGCCAGCAGCTTAATGTCGGTCGGTGAGCAGTTCTTC	CASSLMSVGEQFF
TRBJ2-1	few	NA	TRBV7-9	TGTGCCAGCAGCCAACTCACCGGGGCCAAAGACAATGAGCAGTTCTTC	CASSQLTGAKDNEQFF
TRBJ2-1	NA	NA	TRBV7-8	TGTGCCAGCAGCCGAGGACAGTACAGCCACAATGAGCAGTTCTTC	CASSRGQYSHNEQFF
TRBJ2-3	many	TRBD2	TRBV7-9	TGTGCCAGCAGCTTAGCTGATAGCGGGAGTGTCGATACGCAGTATTTT	CASSLADSGSVDTQYF
TRBJ2-1	NA	NA	TRBV24-1	TGTGCCACCAGTGTGGGACCCACCCACAATGAGCAGTTCTTC	CATSVGPTHNEQFF
TRBJ1-1	few	NA	TRBV4-3	TGCGCCAGCAGCCCCCGGGGGGCCGGGGACACTGAAGCTTTCTTT	CASSPRGAGDTEAFF
TRBJ2-7	NA	NA	TRBV7-9	TGTGCCAGCTCTGGGAGTGCCTACGAGCAGTACTTC	CASSGSAYEQYF